This is a list of T cell receptor beta chains from one sample in a study of spatial heterogeneity in lung cancer. TCRdb recomputed calls from the 5' RACE reads with MiXCR, one row per CDR3 protein. The sample holds 400 to 600 distinct CDR3 sequences, around 14% seen once. Source: lung tumor tissue, taken at surgery. Receptor source: a female donor with early-stage non-small cell lung cancer. CDR3s include the opening cysteine and the closing phenylalanine or tryptophan. A D gene is named only where the DNA matches it firmly. The listing skips clone size in some rows; elsewhere it reads once, few, many or a size class.

d_call clone_size j_call cdr3_length v_call cdr3_aa cdr3_nt
TRBD2 large TRBJ2-5 16 TRBV20-1 CSARDLAGPPQETQYF TGCAGTGCTAGAGATCTAGCGGGGCCACCCCAAGAGACCCAGTACTTC
TRBD2 large TRBJ2-7 13 TRBV30 CAWSVTSSGAQYF TGTGCCTGGAGTGTTACGTCTAGCGGGGCGCAGTACTTC
NA NA TRBJ1-1 16 TRBV6-6 CASSYPRGEGVTEAFF TGTGCCAGCAGTTACCCTAGGGGAGAAGGGGTAACTGAAGCTTTCTTT
TRBD2 NA TRBJ2-7 15 TRBV25-1 CASSEPSGGSYEQYF TGTGCCAGCAGTGAACCTAGCGGGGGGTCCTACGAGCAGTACTTC
NA large TRBJ2-2 15 TRBV11-2 CASSLDGGNTGELFF TGTGCCAGCAGCTTAGACGGGGGGAACACCGGGGAGCTGTTTTTT
NA medium-sized TRBJ2-5 18 TRBV7-6 CASSLSASGGPWQETQYF TGTGCCAGCAGCTTATCGGCTAGTGGGGGCCCGTGGCAAGAGACCCAGTACTTC
TRBD2 few TRBJ2-3 16 TRBV20-1 CSARPMSGGATDTQYF TGCAGTGCTAGACCCATGAGCGGGGGGGCAACAGATACGCAGTATTTT
NA medium-sized TRBJ2-6 14 TRBV29-1 CSVEDNSGANVLTF TGCAGCGTTGAAGACAACTCTGGGGCCAACGTCCTGACTTTC
NA NA TRBJ2-1 14 TRBV3-1 CASSQGQGIYEQFF TGTGCCAGCAGCCAAGGTCAGGGGATCTATGAGCAGTTCTTC
TRBD2 NA TRBJ2-2 16 TRBV5-1 CASSLLRGENTGELFF TGCGCCAGCAGCTTGTTGCGGGGGGAGAACACCGGGGAGCTGTTTTTT
TRBD1 NA TRBJ1-5 16 TRBV24-1 CATSDSGTGPGQPQHF TGTGCCACCAGTGACTCCGGGACAGGGCCTGGGCAGCCCCAGCATTTT
TRBD2 large TRBJ2-2 15 TRBV7-6 CASSEASGRTGELFF TGTGCCAGCAGCGAGGCTAGCGGGCGCACCGGGGAGCTGTTTTTT
NA large TRBJ1-2 11 TRBV5-6 CASSWDYGYTF TGTGCCAGCAGCTGGGACTACGGCTACACCTTC
NA NA TRBJ2-4 13 TRBV14 CASSQALENIQYF TGTGCCAGCAGCCAAGCCCTAGAAAACATTCAGTACTTC
NA NA TRBJ2-1 13 TRBV12-5 CASGLVGHNEQFF TGTGCTAGTGGTTTGGTAGGGCACAATGAGCAGTTCTTC
TRBD2 large TRBJ2-1 15 TRBV4-2 CASSQEGAGRDEQFF TGTGCCAGCAGCCAAGAGGGAGCGGGGCGAGATGAGCAGTTCTTC
NA medium-sized TRBJ2-7 11 TRBV29-1 CSVYTGTFRVF TGCAGCGTTTATACCGGGACCTTCCGCGTCTTC
NA large TRBJ1-5 15 TRBV11-2 CASASSGISNQPQHF TGTGCCAGCGCCTCTTCGGGGATCAGCAATCAGCCCCAGCATTTT
NA medium-sized TRBJ2-3 13 TRBV19 CASRGSVTDTQYF TGTGCCAGTAGGGGGTCGGTCACAGATACGCAGTATTTT
NA medium-sized TRBJ2-1 14 TRBV7-3 CASSSRGYYNEQFF TGTGCCAGCAGCTCACGGGGGTATTACAATGAGCAGTTCTTC
NA large TRBJ2-6 16 TRBV12-3/TRBV12-4 CASSRTGGSGANVLTF TGTGCCAGCAGTAGGACTGGGGGCTCGGGGGCCAACGTCCTGACTTTC
NA large TRBJ2-2 13 TRBV30 CAWSGDRDGELFF TGTGCCTGGAGTGGGGACCGAGACGGGGAGCTGTTTTTT
TRBD1 large TRBJ2-3 18 TRBV19 CASSIGARDRGLTDTQYF TGTGCCAGTAGTATAGGAGCCCGGGACAGGGGACTGACAGATACGCAGTATTTT
TRBD2 once TRBJ2-7 15 TRBV10-3 CAISRGLAFNYEQYF TGTGCCATCAGCCGGGGACTAGCGTTTAACTACGAGCAGTACTTC
TRBD1 large TRBJ1-2 13 TRBV20-1 CSAPGQGAYGYTF TGCAGTGCCCCAGGACAGGGGGCCTATGGCTACACCTTC
NA NA TRBJ2-1 13 TRBV7-2 CASSKNRDNEQFF TGTGCCAGCAGCAAAAACAGGGACAATGAGCAGTTCTTC
TRBD1 medium-sized TRBJ2-2 17 TRBV25-1 CASSAPRGTGGPGELFF TGTGCCAGCAGTGCCCCCCGGGGGACAGGGGGCCCCGGGGAGCTGTTTTTT
NA NA TRBJ2-7 14 TRBV5-1 CVSSLGQGNYEQYF TGCGTTAGCAGCTTGGGGCAGGGGAACTACGAGCAGTACTTC
NA large TRBJ2-2 17 TRBV7-3 CASSPADRNTYTGELFF TGTGCCAGCAGCCCCGCCGACAGGAATACTTACACCGGGGAGCTGTTTTTT
TRBD1 NA TRBJ2-7 13 TRBV15 CATRRDRVGEQYF TGTGCCACCAGACGGGACAGGGTTGGCGAGCAGTACTTC
TRBD2 medium-sized TRBJ2-5 17 TRBV3-1 CASSQDWLAGSEETQYF TGTGCCAGCAGCCAAGATTGGCTAGCGGGGTCGGAAGAGACCCAGTACTTC
TRBD1 large TRBJ2-1 15 TRBV7-3 CASSLGTGIINEQFF TGTGCCAGCAGCTTAGGGACAGGGATTATAAATGAGCAGTTCTTC
NA large TRBJ1-4 17 TRBV7-9 CASSLVLGAVENEKLFF TGTGCCAGCAGCTTAGTTCTGGGGGCAGTGGAGAATGAAAAACTGTTTTTT
NA large TRBJ2-7 13 TRBV5-6 CASSLDVEYEQYF TGTGCCAGCAGCTTGGACGTTGAGTACGAGCAGTACTTC
TRBD1 large TRBJ2-5 14 TRBV7-8 CASSYMDREETQYF TGTGCCAGCAGCTATATGGACAGGGAGGAGACCCAGTACTTC
NA medium-sized TRBJ1-6 17 TRBV10-3 CAISENLGSSYNSPLHF TGTGCCATCAGTGAGAATTTAGGTAGCTCCTATAATTCACCCCTCCACTTT
NA large TRBJ2-1 15 TRBV9 CASSVVGGTYNEQFF TGTGCCAGCAGCGTAGTAGGGGGAACCTACAATGAGCAGTTCTTC
NA medium-sized TRBJ2-5 17 TRBV27 CASSLVRGQPNQETQYF TGTGCCAGCAGTTTAGTGAGGGGACAACCAAACCAAGAGACCCAGTACTTC
TRBD1 large TRBJ1-2 13 TRBV7-9 CASSSGTGDGYTF TGTGCCAGCAGCTCTGGGACAGGGGATGGCTACACCTTC
NA NA TRBJ2-1 15 TRBV5-1 CASSLKGGEGYEQFF TGCGCCAGCAGCTTGAAGGGCGGGGAAGGGTATGAGCAGTTCTTC
NA NA TRBJ1-4 15 TRBV7-9 CASSFKQGYNEKLFF TGTGCCAGCAGTTTTAAACAGGGCTATAATGAAAAACTGTTTTTT
NA large TRBJ2-3 15 TRBV6-5 CASSSPGHPTDTQYF TGTGCCAGCAGTTCCCCGGGACACCCCACAGATACGCAGTATTTT
NA medium-sized TRBJ1-6 16 TRBV29-1 CSVHFARAGRNSPLHF TGCAGCGTCCATTTTGCGCGAGCAGGGAGGAATTCACCCCTCCACTTT
NA medium-sized TRBJ2-2 15 TRBV10-2 CASSEGRFNTGELFF TGCGCCAGCAGTGAGGGCAGGTTTAACACCGGGGAGCTGTTTTTT
NA large TRBJ2-3 17 TRBV3-1 CASSQATQTASTDTQYF TGTGCCAGCAGCCAAGCGACACAAACGGCTAGCACAGATACGCAGTATTTT
NA large TRBJ1-5 14 TRBV19 CASRGVRNNQPQHF TGTGCCAGTAGGGGGGTGAGGAACAATCAGCCCCAGCATTTT
NA large TRBJ2-7 14 TRBV18 CASSRGAVTYEQYF TGTGCCAGCTCACGCGGGGCCGTCACCTACGAGCAGTACTTC
NA large TRBJ1-1 15 TRBV3-1 CASSPDGTSNTEVFF TGTGCCAGCAGCCCTGACGGGACATCCAACACTGAAGTTTTCTTT
NA few TRBJ1-5 15 TRBV20-1 CSAVYRAEVTQPQHF TGCAGTGCTGTCTACAGGGCGGAGGTGACCCAGCCCCAGCATTTT
NA large TRBJ1-5 15 TRBV28 CATTDWGVSNQPQHF TGTGCCACCACCGATTGGGGGGTTAGCAATCAGCCCCAGCATTTT
NA many TRBJ2-3 14 TRBV29-1 CSVEVASSTDTQYF TGCAGCGTTGAAGTTGCGAGTAGCACAGATACGCAGTATTTT